This TCR beta chain emerged from a study of OX40 agonist ivuxolimab in advanced cancers. The CDR3 consists of 13 residues. Germline CDR1 SGHVS, CDR2 FQNEAQ. V shed 4 bases and J shed 0 bases, with 5 bases lying between them. Here immunoSEQ multiplex PCR was the method, and the copy in TCRdb shows in-frame clones only, minus some. The sample lists about 95,000 clones, around 82% occurring once. The chain joins TRBV7-8 to TRBJ2-3, with D tentatively TRBD1 or TRBD2 (5 bases each). This specimen consisted of CD4+ or CD8+ T cells sorted from blood, obtained in a trial of the OX40 agonist ivuxolimab. The TCR sequence derives from an adult with an advanced solid tumor such as melanoma, head and neck, liver or kidney cancer. The CDR3 nucleotides are TGTGCCAGCAGCTGGGGGAGCACAGATACGCAGTATTTT. The encoded protein is CASSWGSTDTQYF.